These 28 T cell receptor beta chains were sequenced from one sample in a study of cytomegalovirus exposure and HLA in healthy donors. The protocol was immunoSEQ multiplex PCR, while the TCRdb copy is restricted to in-frame clones and leaves out a portion. Among more than 110,000 clones listed, approximately 94% were seen once. The source material was PBMCs. These receptors originate from a man between 18 and 35 years old in good health and CMV-seropositive.

This sequence joins TRBV7-9 and TRBJ2-3; D is ambiguous. Trimming cost V 6 bases and J 3 bases, with 4 bases left between them. There are 11 residues in the CDR3. Germline CDR1 SEHNR, CDR2 FQNEAQ (reference sequence). The CDR3 nucleotides read TGTGCCAGCAGGAGGACAGATACGCAGTATTTT. Translating gives CASRRTDTQYF. The full variable domain, completed using reference TRBV7-9 and TRBJ2-3, is DTGVSQNPRHKITKRGQNVTFRCDPISEHNRLYWYRQTLGQGPEFLTYFQNEAQLEKSRLLSDRFSAERPKGSFSTLEIQRTEQGDSAMYLCASRRTDTQYFGPGTRLTVL.

The chain is built from TRBV18 and TRBJ1-2, with TRBD1 matching 9 bases. Per the germline V gene, CDR1 is KGHSH and CDR2 is LQKENI. Trimming cost V 2 bases and J 6 bases; bases outside gene matches: 7. This CDR3 region has 15 residues. The CDR3 DNA reads as TGTGCCAGCTCACCAGGACAGGGGACGGGGGATGGCTACACCTTC. It encodes CASSPGQGTGDGYTF.

The rearrangement links TRBV27 to TRBJ2-1; 8 positions match TRBD2. The V gene's germline CDR1 is MNHEY and CDR2 SMNVEV (reference sequence). The ends lost 6 bases at V and 2 bases at J; junction bases unmatched: 3. The CDR3 loop spans 14 amino acids. CDR3 loop: CASSPGGTYNEQFF. As DNA, the CDR3 is TGTGCCAGCAGCCCGGGGGGGACCTACAATGAGCAGTTCTTC.

The chain employs TRBV25-1 and TRBJ2-3; 8 bases agree with TRBD1. CDR1 and CDR2 from the germline V gene are MGHDK and SYGVNS. This CDR3 contains 16 residues. V was pared by 2 bases and J by 4 bases, with 8 bases of the junction left unmatched. CDR3 nucleotides: TGTGCCAGCAGTGAACCCCCACAGGGGGGTGCAGATACGCAGTATTTT. As protein: CASSEPPQGGADTQYF.

V gene TRBV2 combines with J gene TRBJ2-2; the D gene is possibly TRBD2 (5 bases). The CDR3 spans 14 residues. V gave up 3 bases and J gave up 4 bases, with 9 bases separating them. CDR1 and CDR2 (germline): SNHLY, FYNNEI. CDR3 sequence (DNA): TGTGCCAGCAGTGAGAGCGGCAGCACCGGGGAGCTGTTTTTT. Translated: CASSESGSTGELFF.

This clone came up once. This sequence joins TRBV29-1 and TRBJ2-7; D call uncertain. This CDR3 contains 11 residues. Germline CDR1 and CDR2: SQVTM and ANQGSEA. Trimming stripped 0 bases from V and 6 bases from J, with 6 bases between. The CDR3 loop is CSVEDSGEQYF. As DNA, the CDR3 is TGCAGCGTTGAAGACTCGGGCGAGCAGTACTTC.

V is TRBV2 and J is TRBJ2-7; tentative D call: TRBD2 (6 bases). V lost 3 bases and J 3 bases, leaving 9 bases between the germline ends. The CDR3 loop spans 13 amino acids. Germline-derived CDR1 and CDR2 are SNHLY and FYNNEI. CDR3 sequence: CASSEAGLYEQYF. The CDR3 DNA reads as TGTGCCAGCAGTGAGGCGGGGCTCTACGAGCAGTACTTC.

Regarding this clone: A junction end diverges from the germline sequence, so it may reflect a read error. The chain employs TRBV5-4 and TRBJ2-5, with 8 bases lining up with TRBD1. Germline lookup yields CDR1 SGHNT and CDR2 YYREEE (reference sequence). The CDR3 is made up of 15 amino acids. CDR3 sequence: CASRLDRALPGTQYF. The DNA for the CDR3 is TGTGCCAGCAGATTGGACAGGGCCCTTCCGGGGACCCAGTACTTC.

V is TRBV5-5 and J is TRBJ2-7; D call uncertain. Germline loops: CDR1 SGHKS, CDR2 YYEKEE (reference sequence). Trimming pared 1 base from V and 1 base from J, leaving 3 bases between. This CDR3 is built from 12 residues. The CDR3 sequence: CASSLSSYEQYF. In DNA, the CDR3 is TGTGCCAGCAGCTTGTCGTCCTACGAGCAGTACTTC.

This sequence joins TRBV5-6 and TRBJ1-5; 7 bases agree with TRBD1. The CDR3 covers 14 residues. J lost 2 bases, V lost 3 bases, and 2 bases had no gene match. Germline values: CDR1 SGHDT, CDR2 YYEEEE. CDR3 loop: CASSSGQGNQPQHF. The CDR3 nucleotides are TGTGCCAGCAGCTCTGGACAGGGCAATCAGCCCCAGCATTTT.

A single count supports this clone. This sequence joins TRBV18 and TRBJ2-7; 9 bases fit TRBD2. The CDR3 length is 15 residues. The J segment lost 3 bases and the V segment lost 4 bases, leaving 7 bases of the junction unmatched. CDR1 KGHSH and CDR2 LQKENI come from the germline V gene. The CDR3 DNA follows: TGTGCCAGCTCACGGAGTAGCGGGAGCCACTACGAGCAGTACTTC. This encodes CASSRSSGSHYEQYF.

This sequence joins TRBV11-2 and TRBJ2-1, with D hard to call. V was cut by 5 bases and J by 5 bases, with 4 bases left in between. The CDR3 totals 11 residues. Germline CDR1 SGHAT, CDR2 FQNNGV. CDR3 in DNA: TGTGCCAGCAGCGTCAACAATGAGCAGTTCTTC. This encodes CASSVNNEQFF.

With regard to this clone: Within the sample, other DNA sequences also encode this same CDR3. The V call is TRBV5-1, the J call TRBJ2-7; 11 bases match TRBD2. V lost 5 bases, J lost 2 bases, and 0 bases stayed unmatched. The CDR3 extends over 13 amino acids. The germline CDR1 and CDR2 sequences are SGHRS and YFSETQ. The CDR3 protein is CASRLAGAYEQYF. CDR3 sequence (DNA): TGCGCCAGCAGACTAGCGGGAGCCTACGAGCAGTACTTC.

The CDR3 coding sequence is TGTGCCAGTATCCGGACAGGGGAGGGCAATCAGCCCCAGCATTTT. Protein product: CASIRTGEGNQPQHF. The chain uses TRBV19 and TRBJ1-5; 9 bases are a match to TRBD1. The CDR3 has 15 residues. V shed 7 bases and J 2 bases; nucleotides not matched to a gene: 6. The germline V gene has CDR1 LNHDA and CDR2 SQIVND (reference sequence).

In nucleotides, the CDR3 is TGTGCCAGCAGTAGTCGGGTACTTAACTATGGCTACACCTTC. Translated: CASSSRVLNYGYTF. V gene TRBV25-1 combines with J gene TRBJ1-2; D is undetermined. Germline CDR1 MGHDK, CDR2 SYGVNS. The CDR3 contains 14 residues. V lost 5 bases, J lost 1 base, and 11 bases lay in between.

In DNA, the CDR3 is TGTGCCAGCAGCGTAGTCGGTATAGCGGGAGTTGAGCAGTTCTTC. Its translation is CASSVVGIAGVEQFF. V is TRBV9 and J is TRBJ2-1; TRBD2 aligns across 9 bases. The CDR3 is 15 residues long. V gave up 0 bases and J gave up 9 bases; unmatched junction bases: 7. Per the germline V gene, CDR1 is SGDLS and CDR2 is YYNGEE.

V usage is TRBV11-2 and J usage is TRBJ1-4; no clear D gene. The CDR3 has 14 residues. Germline V gene lookup returns CDR1 SGHAT and CDR2 FQNNGV. Trimming took off 5 bases at V and 4 bases at J, with 11 bases between the two ends. CDR3 sequence: CASSPGLNNEKLFF. The CDR3 DNA follows: TGTGCCAGCAGCCCAGGACTCAATAATGAAAAACTGTTTTTT.

The rearrangement uses TRBV7-9 and TRBJ2-1; 11 bases map to TRBD2. CDR1 and CDR2 from the germline V gene are SEHNR and FQNEAQ (reference sequence). The CDR3 totals 15 residues. V lost 5 bases and J lost 3; bases outside the gene matches: 3. The CDR3 nucleotides read TGTGCCAGCAGCACCGGGACTAGCGGCTACAATGAGCAGTTCTTC. Residues: CASSTGTSGYNEQFF.

The chain carries TRBV5-1 and TRBJ2-1; 10 positions agree with TRBD2. Germline V gene lookup returns CDR1 SGHRS and CDR2 YFSETQ. Trimming cost V 4 bases and J 6 bases; bases outside gene matches: 7. This CDR3 has 15 amino acids. The DNA of the CDR3 is TGCGCCAGCAGCAAAGTAGCGGGAGGTTCCAATGAGCAGTTCTTC. It translates to CASSKVAGGSNEQFF. Supplemented by reference TRBV5-1 and TRBJ2-1, the full variable domain reads KAGVTQTPRYLIKTRGQQVTLSCSPISGHRSVSWYQQTPGQGLQFLFEYFSETQRNKGNFPGRFSGRQFSNSRSEMNVSTLELGDSALYLCASSKVAGGSNEQFFGPGTRLTVL.

CDR3 in amino acids: CASSSTRGVMNTEAFF. Here the CDR3 DNA reads TGTGCCAGCAGCTCCACGCGGGGGGTGATGAACACTGAAGCTTTCTTT. The J gene is TRBJ1-1, the V gene TRBV7-8, with a tentative D call TRBD1 (5 bases). V gave up 4 bases and J gave up 0 bases, with 15 bases separating them. Germline values: CDR1 SGHVS, CDR2 FQNEAQ. This CDR3 is 16 amino acids long.

This clone was recorded only once. V and J are TRBV2 and TRBJ2-1; maybe TRBD2 (5 bases). V was cut by 7 bases and J by 9 bases, with 13 bases left in between. The CDR3 has 12 amino acids. Per the germline V gene, CDR1 is SNHLY and CDR2 is FYNNEI. In DNA, the CDR3 is TGTGCCAGCACCGAAAGGAGGCCTGAGCAGTTCTTC. Protein sequence: CASTERRPEQFF.

This chain links TRBV5-1 with TRBJ2-1; 7 bases align to TRBD2. Trimming took 4 bases from V and 6 from J; bases not matched to a gene: 10. The CDR3 sequence is 15 residues long. In germline, CDR1 is SGHRS, CDR2 YFSETQ. CDR3: CASSLRLAGSNEQFF. CDR3 in DNA: TGCGCCAGCAGCCTCCGACTAGCCGGCTCCAATGAGCAGTTCTTC.

The rearrangement links TRBV15 to TRBJ1-1; D remains ambiguous. Trimming took 0 bases from V and 3 from J, leaving 8 bases between them. The germline V gene encodes CDR1 LNHNV and CDR2 YYDKDF (reference sequence). The CDR3 extends over 14 amino acids. The CDR3 spells CATSRDRYYTEAFF. As DNA, the CDR3 is TGTGCCACCAGCAGAGATCGGTACTACACTGAAGCTTTCTTT.

V is TRBV10-3 and J is TRBJ2-1; possibly TRBD2 for D (6 bases). Trimming took off 4 bases at V and 4 bases at J, with 14 bases between the two ends. Germline CDR1 and CDR2: ENHRY and SYGVKD. This CDR3 has 15 residues. The CDR3 nucleotides read TGTGCCATCAGTGGGAGGACTAAAGAATACAATGAGCAGTTCTTC. Protein product: CAISGRTKEYNEQFF.

This clone has just one count. The CDR3 sequence is CASSQEASAHYEQYF. The CDR3 DNA sequence: TGCGCCAGCAGCCAAGAAGCTAGCGCCCACTACGAGCAGTACTTC. The V call is TRBV4-1, the J call TRBJ2-7, with D possibly being TRBD2 (6 bases). Deletions cut 0 bases from V and 3 bases from J, with 12 bases between. CDR3 length equals 15 residues. Per germline, CDR1 MGHRA and CDR2 YSYEKL.

CDR3 DNA sequence: TGCGCCAGCAGCGACAGCCCGAACACCGGGGAGCTGTTTTTT. Protein product: CASSDSPNTGELFF. This chain joins TRBV5-1 and TRBJ2-2, with D perhaps matching TRBD1 (5 bases). The V end lost 4 bases, the J end lost 0 bases, and 7 bases lay between the germline ends. This CDR3 is 14 amino acids long. Germline V gives CDR1 SGHRS, CDR2 YFSETQ.

The chain combines TRBV5-1 with TRBJ1-1, with D perhaps TRBD1 (6 bases). Trimming stripped 4 bases from V and 1 base from J, with 8 bases between. The CDR3 loop spans 13 amino acids. Germline assignment: CDR1 SGHRS and CDR2 YFSETQ. This CDR3 reads CASSPTGNTEAFF. The CDR3 coding sequence is TGCGCCAGCAGCCCGACAGGGAACACTGAAGCTTTCTTT.

The CDR3 reads CASSLTGQGAWSEQYF. CDR3 nucleotide sequence: TGCGCCAGCAGCTTAACTGGACAGGGCGCTTGGTCCGAGCAGTACTTC. The V call is TRBV5-1, the J call TRBJ2-7; TRBD1 aligns across 8 bases. The J segment lost 6 bases and the V segment lost 2 bases, leaving 13 bases of the junction unmatched. This CDR3 has 16 amino acids. Germline V gene sequence: CDR1 SGHRS, CDR2 YFSETQ.